These 19 T cell receptor beta chains originate from one sample sequenced in a study of technical replicates of blood from a few donors. The table came from immunoSEQ multiplex PCR; TCRdb's copy has only in-frame clones and leaves some out. Of around 68,000 clones in the sample, 91% are singletons; the top ten hold about 0.36%. The sample was T cells isolated from PBMCs. These TCRs come from a human donor in good health. Some clones in this sample may be carry-over from other donors' samples.

The CDR3 bases are TGTGCCAGCAATTTAGTCAGGGGTTCCGGGGAGCTGTTTTTT. Its translation: CASNLVRGSGELFF. The chain employs TRBV11-2 and TRBJ2-2; perhaps TRBD1 as D (6 bases). There are 14 residues in the CDR3. Deletions cut 7 bases from V and 6 bases from J, with 15 bases between. Germline V gene lookup returns CDR1 SGHAT and CDR2 FQNNGV.

J is TRBJ2-1 and V is TRBV6-5; the D gene is possibly TRBD2 (5 bases). Germline assignment: CDR1 MNHEY and CDR2 SVGAGI. The CDR3 contains 13 residues. Trimming removed 6 bases at V and 6 bases at J, with 12 bases between. The CDR3 nucleotides are TGTGCCAGCAGGACTACCGGGGTCAATGAGCAGTTCTTC. Protein: CASRTTGVNEQFF.

A word on this clone: Its ends do not fully match the called genes, so a read error is possible. The rearrangement uses TRBV7-2 and TRBJ1-1; D might be TRBD1 (5 bases). CDR3 length: 9 amino acids. Germline CDR1 and CDR2: SGHTA and FQGNSA. CDR3 DNA: TGTGCCAGCAGCTTAGCCAGGGAATTT. Translation: CASSLAREF.

The chain couples TRBV7-8 to TRBJ2-5; tentative D call: TRBD1 (5 bases). V lost 7 bases and J 2 bases, leaving 8 bases between the germline ends. The CDR3 is 12 amino acids. Germline V gene lookup returns CDR1 SGHVS and CDR2 FQNEAQ. CDR3 sequence: CASTQGQETQYF. The CDR3 DNA follows: TGTGCCAGCACGCAGGGACAAGAGACCCAGTACTTC.

The V gene is TRBV5-1, the J gene TRBJ2-1; 8 nucleotides agree with TRBD2. Germline V gene lookup returns CDR1 SGHRS and CDR2 YFSETQ. The CDR3 sequence is 17 residues long. The V gene end was trimmed by 1 base and the J gene end by 1 base; junction bases not matched to a gene: 7. DNA of the CDR3: TGCGCCAGCAGCTTGAGGCTAGCGGGCCTTTCCTACAATGAGCAGTTCTTC. Translated, it gives CASSLRLAGLSYNEQFF.

V usage is TRBV27 and J usage is TRBJ2-3, with TRBD2 matching over 10 bases. After removal of 1 base from V and 1 base from J, the junction contained 11 bases not matched to a gene. Germline assignment: CDR1 MNHEY and CDR2 SMNVEV (reference sequence). This CDR3 has 19 residues. The CDR3 coding sequence is TGTGCCAGCAGTTTATGGGCTAGCGGGAGTGAGGGGGGCACAGATACGCAGTATTTT. It encodes CASSLWASGSEGGTDTQYF.

V and J are TRBV6-5 and TRBJ2-2; D unresolved. The CDR3 contains 14 residues. The germline V and J ends were trimmed by 5 bases and 1 base, with 8 bases remaining between them. CDR1 is MNHEY, CDR2 SVGAGI, per germline. The CDR3 loop reads CASSITVNTGELFF. The CDR3 DNA is TGTGCCAGCAGTATAACTGTGAACACCGGGGAGCTGTTTTTT.

The chain is built from TRBV2 and TRBJ1-2; D is unresolved. Germline V gene lookup returns CDR1 SNHLY and CDR2 FYNNEI. Trimming stripped 7 bases from V and 7 bases from J, with 19 bases between. This CDR3 is built from 14 residues. CDR3 sequence: CASTSVGVGSGYTF. The CDR3, as DNA: TGTGCCAGCACCTCCGTCGGGGTAGGGAGTGGCTACACCTTC. The complete variable domain, with remaining parts taken from reference TRBV2 and TRBJ1-2, reads EPEVTQTPSHQVTQMGQEVILRCVPISNHLYFYWYRQILGQKVEFLVSFYNNEISEKSEIFDDQFSVERPDGSNFTLKIRSTKLEDSAMYFCASTSVGVGSGYTFGSGTRLTVV.

The chain recombines TRBV28 with TRBJ2-7, with 9 bases aligning to TRBD1. The germline V gene encodes CDR1 MDHEN and CDR2 SYDVKM. The CDR3 totals 14 residues. The ends lost 6 bases at V and 5 bases at J; junction bases unmatched: 8. This CDR3 reads CASRFGQGRDEQYF. Written as DNA, the CDR3 is TGTGCCAGCAGATTCGGACAGGGGCGCGACGAGCAGTACTTC.

The V call is TRBV5-1, the J call TRBJ1-2; 9 bases line up with TRBD1. The CDR3 runs to 14 residues. Germline CDR1 and CDR2: SGHRS and YFSETQ. V was pared by 4 bases and J by 8 bases, with 9 bases of the junction left unmatched. The CDR3 spells CASSLEQGARGYTF. Written as DNA, the CDR3 is TGCGCCAGCAGCCTGGAACAGGGGGCGCGGGGCTACACCTTC.

CDR3 coding DNA: TGTGCCAGTACCGACGGGCTAGCGGGACCCGGGGTTCGGGAGCAGTACTTC. Protein sequence: CASTDGLAGPGVREQYF. The V gene is TRBV19, the J gene TRBJ2-7, with TRBD2 matching over 9 bases. Looked up from germline, CDR1 is LNHDA and CDR2 is SQIVND (reference sequence). The CDR3 runs 17 residues. The junction had 20 bases not matched to a gene; V was cut back by 7 bases and J by 7 bases.

The genes are TRBV19 and TRBJ1-2, with D uncertain. The CDR3 is made up of 14 amino acids. Germline CDR1 and CDR2: LNHDA and SQIVND (reference sequence). Trimming pared 3 bases from V and 4 bases from J, leaving 12 bases between. Written as DNA, the CDR3 is TGTGCCAGTAGTATTACTGGCCCGGGCTATGGCTACACCTTC. The encoded protein is CASSITGPGYGYTF.

V gene TRBV28 combines with J gene TRBJ2-7, with 7 bases matching TRBD1. V lost 0 bases, J lost 3 bases, and 5 bases stayed unmatched. The CDR3 spans 15 residues. Germline values: CDR1 MDHEN, CDR2 SYDVKM. The CDR3 protein is CASSLWVTGNYEQYF. The CDR3 DNA reads TGTGCCAGCAGTTTATGGGTGACAGGGAACTACGAGCAGTACTTC.

This clone was detected once. V gene TRBV10-1 combines with J gene TRBJ1-5, with 8 bases matching TRBD1. The germline gives CDR1 WNHNN, CDR2 SYGVQD (reference sequence). V shed 5 bases, J shed 6 bases, and the junction held 12 bases outside the gene matches. CDR3 length: 16 residues. CDR3 residues: CASSPYPGGLGQPQHF. CDR3 bases: TGCGCCAGCAGTCCATACCCAGGGGGCCTGGGTCAGCCCCAGCATTTT.

The J gene is TRBJ2-5, the V gene TRBV5-4; D might be TRBD2 (6 bases). This CDR3 is built from 13 residues. Trimming took 4 bases from V and 5 from J, leaving 12 bases between them. The germline V gene has CDR1 SGHNT and CDR2 YYREEE (reference sequence). CDR3 coding DNA: TGTGCCAGCAGCCAACTAGCCTGGGAGACCCAGTACTTC. It is translated as CASSQLAWETQYF.

This chain joins TRBV30 and TRBJ2-7; a weak D match, TRBD1 (5 bases). The ends were cut back, 4 bases at V and 1 base at J, with 17 bases in the middle. The germline gives CDR1 GTSNPN, CDR2 SVGIG (reference sequence). The CDR3 sequence is 15 residues long. DNA for the CDR3: TGTGCCTGGAATCTACAAGATGGGGCATCCTACGAGCAGTACTTC. It codes for CAWNLQDGASYEQYF.

The chain recombines TRBV9 with TRBJ1-2, with TRBD1 identical over 10 bases. The CDR3 sequence is 17 residues long. V lost 3 bases and J lost 1; bases outside the gene matches: 9. CDR1 and CDR2 (germline): SGDLS, YYNGEE. CDR3 in DNA: TGTGCCAGCAGCGAGACAGGGGGCTCAGCCGTTAACTATGGCTACACCTTC. It codes for CASSETGGSAVNYGYTF.

The rearrangement joins TRBV30 to TRBJ1-2, with 8 nucleotides matching TRBD1. The germline gives CDR1 GTSNPN, CDR2 SVGIG (reference sequence). V gave up 3 bases and J gave up 14 bases; unmatched junction bases: 11. CDR3 length: 12 residues. This CDR3 is CAWSLQGVFETF. DNA of the CDR3: TGTGCCTGGAGCCTACAGGGGGTATTTGAAACCTTC.

The count of this clone is one. The chain combines TRBV13 with TRBJ2-7, with 8 bases aligning to TRBD1. Germline-derived CDR1 and CDR2 are PRHDT and FYEKMQ (reference sequence). Trimming at V came to 4 bases and at J to 1 base, leaving 9 bases not matched to a gene. There are 16 residues in the CDR3. The CDR3 spells CASSSQGALSSYEQYF. CDR3 sequence (DNA): TGTGCCAGCAGCTCGCAGGGGGCTTTATCATCCTACGAGCAGTACTTC. The full variable domain, rest sourced from reference TRBV13 and TRBJ2-7, is AAGVIQSPRHLIKEKRETATLKCYPIPRHDTVYWYQQGPGQDPQFLISFYEKMQSDKGSIPDRFSAQQFSDYHSELNMSSLELGDSALYFCASSSQGALSSYEQYFGPGTRLTVT.